The present TCR beta chain was sequenced within a study of CD8 T cells in ankylosing spondylitis. This clonotype was observed a handful of times. As yet, its antigen is unknown. The J segment lost 10 bases and the V segment lost 0 bases, leaving 6 bases of the junction unmatched. CDR3 length: 14 amino acids. The V gene's germline CDR1 is SGHTS and CDR2 YDEGEE. Molecular-barcoded quantitative 5'-RACE produced these TCR beta libraries. MiXCR was run by TCRdb on the 5' RACE reads, yielding one entry per CDR3 protein. The top ten clones hold less than 0.65% of a sample with around 770,000 distinct CDR3 sequences, 10% to 15% of them seen once. Study-level points and caveats: Previously reported in reactive arthritis synovial fluid and blood were some of the motif variants. Clones linked to the disease showed a CD8+ phenotype. They occurred at relatively low frequencies in peripheral blood. The clones that were linked to disease were reported to be significantly enriched in matched synovial fluid samples from ankylosing spondylitis patients. Within ankylosing spondylitis blood, a TCR beta motif made up of eight highly homologous variants appeared to be characteristic.

This TCR was sampled from a male donor with ankylosing spondylitis. J is TRBJ2-3 and V is TRBV5-8, with 9 bases matching TRBD1. Material for sequencing was blood, either unsorted or a sorted T cell fraction (not recorded which). The chain's CDR3 is CASSLATGQGPQYF. In DNA form, the CDR3 reads TGTGCCAGCAGCTTGGCGACGGGACAGGGTCCGCAGTATTTT.